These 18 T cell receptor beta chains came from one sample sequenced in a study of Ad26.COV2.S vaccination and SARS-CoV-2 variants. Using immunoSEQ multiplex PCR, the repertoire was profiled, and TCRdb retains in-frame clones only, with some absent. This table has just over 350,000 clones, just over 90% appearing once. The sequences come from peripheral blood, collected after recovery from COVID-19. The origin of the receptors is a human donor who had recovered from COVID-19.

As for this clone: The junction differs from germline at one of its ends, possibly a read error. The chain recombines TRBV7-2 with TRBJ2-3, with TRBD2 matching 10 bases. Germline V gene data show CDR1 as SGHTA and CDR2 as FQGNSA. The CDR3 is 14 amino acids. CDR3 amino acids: CASSLAGEGDTQYF. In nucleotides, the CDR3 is TGTGCCAGCAGCCTAGCGGGGGAAGGAGATACGCAGTATTTT.

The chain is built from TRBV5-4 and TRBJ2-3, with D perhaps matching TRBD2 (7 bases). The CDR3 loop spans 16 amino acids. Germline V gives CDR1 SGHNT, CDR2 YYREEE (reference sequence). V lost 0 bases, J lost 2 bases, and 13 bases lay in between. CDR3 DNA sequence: TGTGCCAGCAGCTTGGCGGCGGGGGCCATCACAGATACGCAGTATTTT. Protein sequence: CASSLAAGAITDTQYF.

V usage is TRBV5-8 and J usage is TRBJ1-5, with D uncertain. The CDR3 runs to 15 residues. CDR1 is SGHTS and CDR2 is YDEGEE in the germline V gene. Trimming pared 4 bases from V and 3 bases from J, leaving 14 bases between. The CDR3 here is CASSPFQHLNQPQHF. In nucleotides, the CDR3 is TGTGCCAGCAGCCCCTTTCAACACCTCAATCAGCCCCAGCATTTT.

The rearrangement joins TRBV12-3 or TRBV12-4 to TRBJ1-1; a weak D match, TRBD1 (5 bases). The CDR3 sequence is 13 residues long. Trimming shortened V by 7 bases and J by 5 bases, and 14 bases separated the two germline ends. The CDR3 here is CASTGARGTEAFF. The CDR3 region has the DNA TGTGCCAGCACCGGGGCCCGAGGGACTGAAGCTTTCTTT.

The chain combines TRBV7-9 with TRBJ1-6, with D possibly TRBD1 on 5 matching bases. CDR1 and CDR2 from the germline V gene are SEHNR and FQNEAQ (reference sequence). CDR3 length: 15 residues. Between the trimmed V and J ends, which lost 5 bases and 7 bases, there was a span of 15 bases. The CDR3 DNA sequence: TGTGCCAGCAGCATGAACCGGGACCAAAATTCACCCCTCCACTTT. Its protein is CASSMNRDQNSPLHF.

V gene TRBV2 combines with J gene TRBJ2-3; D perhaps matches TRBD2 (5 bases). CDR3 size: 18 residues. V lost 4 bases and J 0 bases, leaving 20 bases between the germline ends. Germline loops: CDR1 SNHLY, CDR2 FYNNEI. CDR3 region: CASSVAREPPFSTDTQYF. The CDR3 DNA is TGTGCCAGCAGTGTAGCGAGGGAGCCCCCTTTTAGCACAGATACGCAGTATTTT.

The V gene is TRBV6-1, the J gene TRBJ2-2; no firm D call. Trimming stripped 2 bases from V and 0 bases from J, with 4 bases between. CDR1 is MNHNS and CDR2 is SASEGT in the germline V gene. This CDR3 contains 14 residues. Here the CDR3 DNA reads TGTGCCAGCAGTGAACAGCCGAACACCGGGGAGCTGTTTTTT. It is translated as CASSEQPNTGELFF.

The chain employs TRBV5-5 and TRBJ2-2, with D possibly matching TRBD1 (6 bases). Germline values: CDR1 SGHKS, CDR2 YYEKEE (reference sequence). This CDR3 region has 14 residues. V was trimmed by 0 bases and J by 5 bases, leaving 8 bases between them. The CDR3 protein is CASSLEQGTGELFF. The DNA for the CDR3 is TGTGCCAGCAGCTTGGAGCAGGGGACCGGGGAGCTGTTTTTT. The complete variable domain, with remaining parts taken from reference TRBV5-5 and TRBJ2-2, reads DAGVTQSPTHLIKTRGQQVTLRCSPISGHKSVSWYQQVLGQGPQFIFQYYEKEERGRGNFPDRFSARQFPNYSSELNVNALLLGDSALYLCASSLEQGTGELFFGEGSRLTVL.

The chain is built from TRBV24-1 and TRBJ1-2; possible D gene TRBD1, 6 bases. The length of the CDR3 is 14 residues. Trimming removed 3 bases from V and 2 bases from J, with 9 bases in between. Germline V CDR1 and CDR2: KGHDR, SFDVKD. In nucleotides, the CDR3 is TGTGCCACCAGTGATCCTGACAGGAACTATGGCTACACCTTC. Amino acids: CATSDPDRNYGYTF.

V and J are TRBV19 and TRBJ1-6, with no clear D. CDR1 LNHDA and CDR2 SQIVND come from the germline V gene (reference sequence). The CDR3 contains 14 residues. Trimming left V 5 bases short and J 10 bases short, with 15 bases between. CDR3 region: CASSSTASISPLHF. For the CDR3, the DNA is TGTGCCAGTAGTTCAACAGCGTCGATCTCACCCCTCCACTTT. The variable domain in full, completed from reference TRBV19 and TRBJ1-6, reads DGGITQSPKYLFRKEGQNVTLSCEQNLNHDAMYWYRQDPGQGLRLIYYSQIVNDFQKGDIAEGYSVSREKKESFPLTVTSAQKNPTAFYLCASSSTASISPLHFGNGTRLTVT.

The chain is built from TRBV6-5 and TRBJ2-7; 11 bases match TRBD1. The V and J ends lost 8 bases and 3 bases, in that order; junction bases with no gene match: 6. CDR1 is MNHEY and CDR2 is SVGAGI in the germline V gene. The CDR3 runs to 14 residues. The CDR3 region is CASGTGTGGYEQYF. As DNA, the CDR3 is TGTGCCAGCGGTACCGGGACAGGGGGCTACGAGCAGTACTTC.

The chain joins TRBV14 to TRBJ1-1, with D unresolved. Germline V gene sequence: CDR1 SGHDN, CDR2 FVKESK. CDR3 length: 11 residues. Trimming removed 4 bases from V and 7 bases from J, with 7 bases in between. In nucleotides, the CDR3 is TGTGCCAGCAGCCGATTAGGTGAAGCTTTCTTT. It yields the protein CASSRLGEAFF.

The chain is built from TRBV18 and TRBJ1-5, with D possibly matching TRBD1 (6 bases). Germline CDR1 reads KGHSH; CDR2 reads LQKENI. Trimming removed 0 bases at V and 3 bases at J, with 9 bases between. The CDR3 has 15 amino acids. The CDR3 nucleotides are TGTGCCAGCTCACCACCGAACAGGGCCAATCAGCCCCAGCATTTT. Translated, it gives CASSPPNRANQPQHF.

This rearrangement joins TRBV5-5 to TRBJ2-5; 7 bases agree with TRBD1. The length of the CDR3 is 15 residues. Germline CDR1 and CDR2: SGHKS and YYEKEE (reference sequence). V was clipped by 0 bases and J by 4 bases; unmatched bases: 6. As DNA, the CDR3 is TGTGCCAGCAGCTTGGCCCAGGCAGGGGGAGAGACCCAGTACTTC. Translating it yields CASSLAQAGGETQYF.

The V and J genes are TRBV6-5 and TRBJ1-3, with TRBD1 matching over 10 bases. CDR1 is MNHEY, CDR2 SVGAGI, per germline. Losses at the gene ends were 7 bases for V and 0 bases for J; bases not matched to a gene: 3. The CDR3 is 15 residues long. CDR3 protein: CASTRTGGSGNTIYF. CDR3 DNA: TGTGCCAGCACCCGGACAGGGGGCTCTGGAAACACCATATATTTT.

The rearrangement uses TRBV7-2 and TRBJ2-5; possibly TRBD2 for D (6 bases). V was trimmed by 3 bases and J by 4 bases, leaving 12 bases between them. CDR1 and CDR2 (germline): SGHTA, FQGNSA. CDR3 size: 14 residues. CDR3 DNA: TGTGCCAGCAGCTTCGTATTGGGGGGAGAGACCCAGTACTTC. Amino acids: CASSFVLGGETQYF.

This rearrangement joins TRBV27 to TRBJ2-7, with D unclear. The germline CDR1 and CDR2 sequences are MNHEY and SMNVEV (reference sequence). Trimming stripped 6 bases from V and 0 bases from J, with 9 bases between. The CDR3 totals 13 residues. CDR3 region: CASSDGNSYEQYF. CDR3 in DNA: TGTGCCAGCAGCGACGGAAACTCCTACGAGCAGTACTTC.

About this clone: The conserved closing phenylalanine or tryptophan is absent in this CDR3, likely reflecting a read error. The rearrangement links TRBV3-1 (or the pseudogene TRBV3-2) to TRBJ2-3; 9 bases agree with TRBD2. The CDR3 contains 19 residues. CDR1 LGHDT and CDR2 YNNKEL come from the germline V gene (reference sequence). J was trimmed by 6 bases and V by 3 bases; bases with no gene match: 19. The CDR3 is CASSHLEPRGGGASDTQYS. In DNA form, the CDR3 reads TGTGCCAGCAGCCATCTAGAACCCCGTGGCGGGGGGGCCTCGGATACGCAGTATTCT.